These 21 T cell receptor beta chains were sequenced from one sample in a study of CD8+ T cells in alopecia areata. RNA, once extracted, was reverse transcribed into cDNA for use as the sequencing template. The table came from immunoSEQ multiplex PCR; TCRdb's copy has only in-frame clones and leaves some out. The table lists some 200,000 clones, 59% of them singletons. Sequenced here: CD4+ T cells sorted from blood, sampled at week 0. All receptors derive from a human donor with alopecia areata.

This clone has more than one count but fewer than ten. This chain uses TRBV5-1 with TRBJ1-1, with 9 bases matching TRBD1. The CDR3 has 15 residues. The V gene end was trimmed by 4 bases and the J gene end by 8 bases; junction bases not matched to a gene: 12. CDR1 and CDR2 (germline): SGHRS, YFSETQ. The CDR3 nucleotides read TGCGCCAGCAGCCCCCGACAGGGGGTAGGTAGGGAAGCTTTCTTT. This sequence encodes CASSPRQGVGREAFF.

The rearrangement joins TRBV5-6 to TRBJ2-3; D is undetermined. In germline, CDR1 is SGHDT, CDR2 YYEEEE. The CDR3 runs to 12 residues. The ends were cut back, 1 base at V and 5 bases at J, with 5 bases in the middle. DNA of the CDR3: TGTGCCAGCAGCTTGAGTATAGATACGCAGTATTTT. As protein: CASSLSIDTQYF.

The chain couples TRBV7-8 to TRBJ2-7; D perhaps matches TRBD2 (6 bases). Germline loops: CDR1 SGHVS, CDR2 FQNEAQ. The CDR3 sequence is 13 residues long. Trimming left V 8 bases short and J 6 bases short, with 17 bases between. The CDR3 region has the DNA TGTGCCAGCGGGAGGACACTCCTGGGCGAGCAGTACTTC. The encoded protein is CASGRTLLGEQYF.

The chain carries TRBV30 and TRBJ2-2; D may match TRBD1 or TRBD2 (6 bases each). CDR3 size: 15 residues. V gave up 8 bases and J gave up 7 bases, with 23 bases separating them. Germline V gene data show CDR1 as GTSNPN and CDR2 as SVGIG (reference sequence). The CDR3 DNA sequence: TGTGCCAGAGGTTCGGGGGCTGGGTTGATCGGGGAGCTGTTTTTT. Protein sequence: CARGSGAGLIGELFF.

The V and J genes are TRBV29-1 and TRBJ2-5; D assignment may be TRBD1 or TRBD2 (6 bases each). Per germline, CDR1 SQVTM and CDR2 ANQGSEA. Trimming left V 8 bases short and J 2 bases short, with 12 bases between. The CDR3 loop spans 12 amino acids. The CDR3 DNA reads TGCAGCCTGGGGGGCGCGCAAGAGACCCAGTACTTC. It specifies CSLGGAQETQYF.

This clone has only a few counts. V usage is TRBV29-1 and J usage is TRBJ1-4, with D possibly being TRBD1 (5 bases). The CDR3 totals 13 residues. Per the germline V gene, CDR1 is SQVTM and CDR2 is ANQGSEA. The germline V and J ends were trimmed by 3 bases and 7 bases, with 12 bases remaining between them. The CDR3 coding sequence is TGCAGCGTTGATTCGGGGCTTGGTGAAAAACTGTTTTTT. Translating gives CSVDSGLGEKLFF.

V usage is TRBV12-5 and J usage is TRBJ2-1; D ambiguous. The ends were cut back, 2 bases at V and 10 bases at J, with 6 bases in the middle. The CDR3 loop spans 11 amino acids. Per the germline V gene, CDR1 is LGHNT and CDR2 is FRNRAP. CDR3: CASGLMGEQFF. As DNA, the CDR3 is TGTGCTAGTGGTTTGATGGGGGAGCAGTTCTTC.

This rearrangement joins TRBV25-1 to TRBJ2-5, with 7 positions matching TRBD2. This CDR3 is built from 17 residues. Trimming cost V 1 base and J 0 bases; bases outside gene matches: 8. Germline V lookup: CDR1 MGHDK, CDR2 SYGVNS. CDR3 protein: CASSESGEGLYQETQYF. The CDR3 region has the DNA TGTGCCAGCAGTGAATCGGGGGAGGGACTGTACCAAGAGACCCAGTACTTC.

J is TRBJ2-5 and V is TRBV15; tentatively, D is TRBD2 (5 bases). CDR3 length: 14 amino acids. Trimming took off 5 bases at V and 5 bases at J, with 15 bases between the two ends. From germline, CDR1 is LNHNV and CDR2 YYDKDF (reference sequence). CDR3 in DNA: TGTGCCACCAGCTCGTCCGGGAATGCGGAGACCCAGTACTTC. As protein: CATSSSGNAETQYF.

This clone has a handful of counts. The J gene is TRBJ1-2, the V gene TRBV9, with 10 nucleotides matching TRBD1. The CDR3 is 15 amino acids. The V and J ends lost 3 bases and 5 bases, in that order; junction bases with no gene match: 7. Germline CDR1 SGDLS, CDR2 YYNGEE. CDR3 amino acids: CASSAGQGGQYGYTF. The CDR3 DNA reads as TGTGCCAGCAGCGCCGGACAGGGGGGACAATATGGCTACACCTTC.

V and J are TRBV2 and TRBJ1-5; possibly TRBD1 for D (6 bases). With 2 bases removed from V and 5 bases from J, the gap between germline ends came to 7 bases. Germline assignment: CDR1 SNHLY and CDR2 FYNNEI. The CDR3 spans 13 residues. The CDR3 bases are TGTGCCAGCAGTGAACAGGGGTATCAGCCCCAGCATTTT. Amino acids: CASSEQGYQPQHF.

V is TRBV30 and J is TRBJ1-2; D is unclear. The CDR3 loop spans 11 amino acids. Germline V gene lookup returns CDR1 GTSNPN and CDR2 SVGIG (reference sequence). Trimming stripped 1 base from V and 2 bases from J, with 2 bases between. This CDR3 is CAWSANYGYTF. CDR3 bases: TGTGCCTGGAGTGCCAACTATGGCTACACCTTC.

The rearrangement uses TRBV6-6 and TRBJ1-2, with D perhaps matching TRBD1 (5 bases). CDR3 length: 16 amino acids. V gave up 4 bases and J gave up 3 bases, with 18 bases separating them. Germline CDR1 reads MNHNY; CDR2 reads SVGAGI (reference sequence). This chain's CDR3 is CASSSPDTPAHYGYTF. The CDR3 coding sequence is TGTGCCAGCAGTTCCCCGGACACCCCGGCTCACTATGGCTACACCTTC.

This clone came up a few times. In the same sample, other DNA sequences code for this CDR3. The CDR3 loop reads CSVGGYNEQFF. The DNA for the CDR3 is TGCAGCGTTGGGGGGTACAATGAGCAGTTCTTC. The rearrangement uses TRBV29-1 and TRBJ2-1; D is tentatively TRBD1 or TRBD2 (5 bases each). This CDR3 is 11 amino acids long. Germline V gives CDR1 SQVTM, CDR2 ANQGSEA. Trimming shortened V by 4 bases and J by 4 bases, and 5 bases separated the two germline ends.

This clone has a handful of counts. This chain connects TRBV7-9 to TRBJ1-4; no firm D call. V dropped 6 bases and J dropped 4 bases, with 12 bases sitting between them. Germline values: CDR1 SEHNR, CDR2 FQNEAQ (reference sequence). The CDR3 covers 14 residues. As DNA, the CDR3 is TGTGCCAGCAGTCCTAGAGGCCTTAATGAAAAACTGTTTTTT. It codes for CASSPRGLNEKLFF.

In its sample, this clone was seen a few times. This CDR3 is also generated by other DNA sequences in the sample. The genes are TRBV29-1 and TRBJ2-3, with D possibly being TRBD2 (5 bases). Germline CDR1 and CDR2: SQVTM and ANQGSEA. This CDR3 comprises 14 residues. With 4 bases removed from V and 0 bases from J, the gap between germline ends came to 11 bases. The CDR3 protein is CSVVGRASTDTQYF. The DNA for the CDR3 is TGCAGCGTTGTGGGGAGAGCGAGCACAGATACGCAGTATTTT.

This chain links TRBV5-1 with TRBJ2-2, with 8 bases fitting TRBD2. After removal of 7 bases from V and 0 bases from J, the junction contained 8 bases not matched to a gene. Germline CDR1 SGHRS, CDR2 YFSETQ. CDR3 length equals 16 residues. The CDR3 reads CASYPGRGANTGELFF. The CDR3 bases are TGCGCCAGCTATCCCGGGAGGGGCGCGAACACCGGGGAGCTGTTTTTT.

The gene calls are TRBV5-1 and TRBJ1-2; D perhaps matches TRBD1 (5 bases). Germline-derived CDR1 and CDR2 are SGHRS and YFSETQ. V dropped 4 bases and J dropped 4 bases, with 14 bases sitting between them. This CDR3 contains 14 residues. The CDR3 DNA reads TGCGCCAGCAGCCAGACCGGGACTCTCTATGGCTACACCTTC. It yields the protein CASSQTGTLYGYTF.

The chain couples TRBV7-2 to TRBJ1-5, with D possibly being TRBD1 (5 bases). Looked up from germline, CDR1 is SGHTA and CDR2 is FQGNSA. The germline V and J ends were trimmed by 1 base and 5 bases, with 9 bases remaining between them. CDR3 length: 14 residues. The CDR3 loop is CASSLGAGDQPQHF. DNA for the CDR3: TGTGCCAGCAGCTTAGGAGCGGGGGATCAGCCCCAGCATTTT.

The chain joins TRBV5-1 to TRBJ1-5, with a weak D call TRBD1 (6 bases). The CDR3 contains 15 residues. Germline CDR1 SGHRS, CDR2 YFSETQ. V gave up 0 bases and J gave up 6 bases, with 13 bases separating them. The CDR3 sequence: CASSLAPGGGQPQHF. The CDR3 nucleotides read TGCGCCAGCAGCTTGGCTCCGGGGGGCGGTCAGCCCCAGCATTTT. The full variable domain, rest sourced from reference TRBV5-1 and TRBJ1-5, is KAGVTQTPRYLIKTRGQQVTLSCSPISGHRSVSWYQQTPGQGLQFLFEYFSETQRNKGNFPGRFSGRQFSNSRSEMNVSTLELGDSALYLCASSLAPGGGQPQHFGDGTRLSIL.

The V gene is TRBV5-1, the J gene TRBJ2-5; D remains ambiguous. Germline V lookup: CDR1 SGHRS, CDR2 YFSETQ. The length of the CDR3 is 15 residues. Trimming took 0 bases from V and 5 from J, leaving 14 bases between them. CDR3 in amino acids: CASSLDALLAETQYF. The CDR3 region has the DNA TGCGCCAGCAGCTTGGATGCCCTATTGGCTGAGACCCAGTACTTC.